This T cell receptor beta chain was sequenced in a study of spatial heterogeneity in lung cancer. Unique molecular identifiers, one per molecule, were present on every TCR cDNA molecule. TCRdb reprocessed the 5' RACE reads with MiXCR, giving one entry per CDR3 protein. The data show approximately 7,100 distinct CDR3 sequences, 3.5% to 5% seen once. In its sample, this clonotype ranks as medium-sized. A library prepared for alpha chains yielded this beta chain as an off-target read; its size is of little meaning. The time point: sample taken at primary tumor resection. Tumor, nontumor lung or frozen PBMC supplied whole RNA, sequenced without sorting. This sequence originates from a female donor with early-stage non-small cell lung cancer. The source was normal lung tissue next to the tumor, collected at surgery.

In DNA form, the CDR3 reads TGTGCCAGCAGTGCATACGAGCAGTACTTC. This sequence encodes CASSAYEQYF. This chain links TRBV2 with TRBJ2-7; D ambiguous. Germline loops: CDR1 SNHLY, CDR2 FYNNEI. Trimming shortened V by 4 bases and J by 4 bases, and 2 bases separated the two germline ends. The CDR3 totals 10 residues.